The 21 T cell receptor beta chains below come from one sample, sequenced in a study of T cell responses to AZD1222 COVID-19 vaccine. TCRdb keeps only in-frame clones here, not all; method: immunoSEQ multiplex PCR. The sample has some 93,000 clones, around 89% seen once. The sequenced sample was peripheral blood, obtained 28 days after the second AZD1222 dose. Source of these receptors: an adult who received the AZD1222 COVID-19 vaccine.

The V gene is TRBV28, the J gene TRBJ1-1, with D perhaps matching TRBD1 (6 bases). V lost 7 bases to trimming and J lost 0 bases, with 15 bases between them. Germline V gene lookup returns CDR1 MDHEN and CDR2 SYDVKM. The CDR3 extends over 15 amino acids. The CDR3 DNA follows: TGTGCCAGCATCTTTTCGGGGGCCATGAACACTGAAGCTTTCTTT. Amino acid sequence: CASIFSGAMNTEAFF.

The chain recombines TRBV29-1 with TRBJ1-1; TRBD1 is a possible D gene (6 bases). The CDR3 contains 12 residues. The germline V gene has CDR1 SQVTM and CDR2 ANQGSEA. V lost 5 bases, J lost 3 bases, and 10 bases lay in between. The DNA for the CDR3 is TGCAGCGTTCTCAGGGGATACACTGAAGCTTTCTTT. It translates to CSVLRGYTEAFF.

This clone was picked up one time. The chain carries TRBV10-3 and TRBJ1-1, with TRBD1 matching 8 bases. The V gene end was trimmed by 6 bases and the J gene end by 6 bases; junction bases not matched to a gene: 9. Germline CDR1 is ENHRY and CDR2 is SYGVKD. The CDR3 covers 14 residues. The CDR3, as DNA: TGTGCCATCAGAATGACAGGGGAAGGGGCTGAAGCTTTCTTT. Translation gives CAIRMTGEGAEAFF.

The CDR3 spells CASRQTGGNYGYTF. The CDR3 DNA follows: TGTGCCAGCAGACAAACAGGGGGGAACTATGGCTACACCTTC. The genes are TRBV27 and TRBJ1-2; 8 nucleotides align to TRBD1. This CDR3 region has 14 residues. Losses at the gene ends were 6 bases for V and 2 bases for J; bases not matched to a gene: 5. Per germline, CDR1 MNHEY and CDR2 SMNVEV (reference sequence).

The V call is TRBV3-1 (or the pseudogene TRBV3-2), the J call TRBJ1-4; D might be TRBD1 (6 bases). From germline, CDR1 is LGHDT and CDR2 YNNKEL (reference sequence). V was shortened by 5 bases and J by 8 bases, with 18 bases between the two germline ends. The CDR3 extends over 15 amino acids. CDR3 sequence reads: CASSSPRGFREKLFF. Here the CDR3 DNA reads TGTGCCAGCAGCTCACCGAGGGGGTTTCGAGAAAAACTGTTTTTT.

This rearrangement joins TRBV3-1 (or the pseudogene TRBV3-2) to TRBJ1-1; TRBD1 matches at 8 bases. V lost 1 base, J lost 4 bases, and 11 bases stayed unmatched. The CDR3 is 17 amino acids. Germline V lookup: CDR1 LGHDT, CDR2 YNNKEL (reference sequence). CDR3: CASSQAAGGDLITEAFF. The CDR3, as DNA: TGTGCCAGCAGCCAAGCGGCAGGGGGCGATTTGATCACTGAAGCTTTCTTT.

The chain joins TRBV5-1 to TRBJ1-5; no firm D call. Deletions cut 2 bases from V and 3 bases from J, with 12 bases between. Germline V gene sequence: CDR1 SGHRS, CDR2 YFSETQ. CDR3 size: 15 residues. CDR3 region: CASSLISGNNQPQHF. The DNA of the CDR3 is TGCGCCAGCAGCTTAATATCAGGTAACAATCAGCCCCAGCATTTT.

CDR3 loop: CASSVTSGATYEQYF. The CDR3 nucleotides are TGCGCCAGCAGCGTTACTAGCGGGGCGACCTACGAGCAGTACTTC. V is TRBV5-1 and J is TRBJ2-7; TRBD2 matches at 10 bases. V lost 4 bases, J lost 2 bases, and 6 bases stayed unmatched. Germline-derived CDR1 and CDR2 are SGHRS and YFSETQ. The CDR3 length is 15 residues.

The gene calls are TRBV2 and TRBJ2-3; D not certain. Germline V gene sequence: CDR1 SNHLY, CDR2 FYNNEI. Trimming removed 7 bases at V and 4 bases at J, with 12 bases between. This CDR3 is 13 amino acids long. CDR3 bases: TGTGCCAGCATCCAAGACAACCCAGATACGCAGTATTTT. Amino acid sequence: CASIQDNPDTQYF.

The V and J genes are TRBV11-2 and TRBJ1-5; a possible D gene is TRBD1 (5 bases). In germline, CDR1 is SGHAT, CDR2 FQNNGV. CDR3 length: 15 residues. V lost 1 base and J 7 bases, leaving 14 bases between the germline ends. For the CDR3, the DNA is TGTGCCAGCAGCTTAGGGGGAAGGGGTTGGCAGCCCCAGCATTTT. Protein product: CASSLGGRGWQPQHF.

The V call is TRBV12-3 or TRBV12-4, the J call TRBJ1-2; D ambiguous. CDR3 size: 13 residues. The V and J ends lost 7 bases and 1 base respectively, with 10 bases between them. The CDR3 DNA follows: TGTGCCAGCACCCAGCTAATTAACTATGGCTACACCTTC. It translates to CASTQLINYGYTF.

A single count supports this clone. The chain joins TRBV6-5 to TRBJ1-6; no definite D call. Germline lookup yields CDR1 MNHEY and CDR2 SVGAGI. The CDR3 consists of 14 residues. Trimming pared 5 bases from V and 4 bases from J, leaving 9 bases between. The CDR3 spells CASSRLRYNSPLHF. The CDR3 DNA is TGTGCCAGCAGTCGCCTGCGATATAATTCACCCCTCCACTTT.

CDR3: CASSVFGDANSGNTIYF. As DNA, the CDR3 is TGTGCCAGCAGCGTATTCGGGGACGCCAACTCTGGAAACACCATATATTTT. J is TRBJ1-3 and V is TRBV9; maybe TRBD1 (5 bases). CDR1 and CDR2 from the germline V gene are SGDLS and YYNGEE. The CDR3 spans 17 residues. The V end lost 1 base, the J end lost 0 bases, and 14 bases lay between the germline ends.

The J gene is TRBJ1-4, the V gene TRBV2; a possible D gene is TRBD1 (5 bases). V shed 7 bases and J shed 5 bases, with 11 bases lying between them. There are 13 residues in the CDR3. Germline-derived CDR1 and CDR2 are SNHLY and FYNNEI. The CDR3 bases are TGTGCCAGCACTGTGGGGGTCAATGAAAAACTGTTTTTT. It is translated as CASTVGVNEKLFF.

The genes are TRBV27 and TRBJ2-7; 9 nucleotides line up with TRBD1. Germline values: CDR1 MNHEY, CDR2 SMNVEV (reference sequence). The trim removed 2 bases at V and 5 bases at J, leaving 7 bases unmatched. This CDR3 region has 15 residues. The CDR3 here is CASSLIGTGHNEQYF. CDR3 bases: TGTGCCAGCAGTTTAATTGGGACAGGGCACAACGAGCAGTACTTC.

The gene calls are TRBV2 and TRBJ1-1; perhaps TRBD1 as D (5 bases). V lost 8 bases, J lost 11 bases, and 18 bases lay in between. Looked up from germline, CDR1 is SNHLY and CDR2 is FYNNEI. CDR3 length: 12 amino acids. CDR3 DNA sequence: TGTGCCAGCGGGACGGGTAGACCTTCGGCTTTCTTT. Its translation is CASGTGRPSAFF. Drawing the rest from reference TRBV2 and TRBJ1-1, the complete variable domain is EPEVTQTPSHQVTQMGQEVILRCVPISNHLYFYWYRQILGQKVEFLVSFYNNEISEKSEIFDDQFSVERPDGSNFTLKIRSTKLEDSAMYFCASGTGRPSAFFGQGTRLTVV.

This clone was seen only a few times. A junction boundary mismatches the germline segment, possibly from a read error. The V and J genes are TRBV29-1 and TRBJ1-2, with 7 bases lining up with TRBD1. Germline lookup yields CDR1 SQVTM and CDR2 ANQGSEA. This CDR3 has 13 amino acids. The chain's CDR3 is CSAETGVNYGYTF. The CDR3 coding sequence is TGCAGCGCTGAAACAGGGGTTAACTATGGCTACACCTTC.

The chain joins TRBV2 to TRBJ1-4, with TRBD1 identical over 10 bases. The CDR3 is 18 residues long. The germline CDR1 and CDR2 sequences are SNHLY and FYNNEI. V dropped 4 bases and J dropped 0; count of bases not matched to a gene: 8. CDR3 region: CASSGDRGPTSTNEKLFF. For the CDR3, the DNA is TGTGCCAGCAGTGGGGACAGGGGCCCTACCTCAACTAATGAAAAACTGTTTTTT.

CDR3 sequence reads: CASSLAPGQGKGEQYF. The CDR3 DNA reads as TGCGCCAGCAGCTTGGCCCCCGGACAGGGAAAAGGGGAGCAGTACTTC. V gene TRBV5-1 combines with J gene TRBJ2-7; 8 bases are a match to TRBD1. Germline CDR1 is SGHRS and CDR2 is YFSETQ. The length of the CDR3 is 16 residues. The V segment lost 0 bases and the J segment 7 bases; nucleotides outside the gene matches: 12.

The CDR3 nucleotides read TGTGCCAGCAGTGAATGGGGGGGGACAGAAACCAATGAGCAGTTCTTC. Translating it yields CASSEWGGTETNEQFF. The chain joins TRBV25-1 to TRBJ2-1; the D call may be TRBD1 or TRBD2 (7 bases each). V was cut by 1 base and J by 6 bases, with 16 bases left in between. CDR1 is MGHDK, CDR2 SYGVNS, per germline. The CDR3 totals 16 residues. The whole variable domain, filled in from reference TRBV25-1 and TRBJ2-1, reads EADIYQTPRYLVIGTGKKITLECSQTMGHDKMYWYQQDPGMELHLIHYSYGVNSTEKGDLSSESTVSRIRTEHFPLTLESARPSHTSQYLCASSEWGGTETNEQFFGPGTRLTVL.

V gene TRBV29-1 combines with J gene TRBJ1-2; perhaps TRBD1 as D (5 bases). The V gene lost 3 bases and the J gene lost 7 bases, with 15 bases spanning the gap. The CDR3 is 13 amino acids. The germline V gene encodes CDR1 SQVTM and CDR2 ANQGSEA. The CDR3 DNA sequence: TGCAGCGTTGAGGGGCAGGGTGGAGGTGGCTACACCTTC. This translates into CSVEGQGGGGYTF.